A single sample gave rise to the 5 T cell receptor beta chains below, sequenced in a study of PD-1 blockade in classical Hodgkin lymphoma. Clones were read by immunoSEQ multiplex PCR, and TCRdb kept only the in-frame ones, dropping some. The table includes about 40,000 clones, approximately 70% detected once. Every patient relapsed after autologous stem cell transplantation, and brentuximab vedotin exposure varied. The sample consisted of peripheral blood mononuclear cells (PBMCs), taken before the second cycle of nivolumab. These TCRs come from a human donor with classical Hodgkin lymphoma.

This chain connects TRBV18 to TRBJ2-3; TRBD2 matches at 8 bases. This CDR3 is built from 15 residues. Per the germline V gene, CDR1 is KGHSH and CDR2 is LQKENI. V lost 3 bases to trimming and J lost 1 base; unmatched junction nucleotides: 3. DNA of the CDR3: TGTGCCAGCTCACCGAGGCGGGGGGGCACAGATACGCAGTATTTT. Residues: CASSPRRGGTDTQYF.

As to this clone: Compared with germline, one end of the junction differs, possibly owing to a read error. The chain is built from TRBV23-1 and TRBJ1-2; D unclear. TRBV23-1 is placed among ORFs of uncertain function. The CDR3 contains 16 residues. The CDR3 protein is CASSQSRLLTVYGYTF. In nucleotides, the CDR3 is TGCGCCAGCAGCCAATCCCGCTTACTCACTGTTTATGGCTACACCTTC.

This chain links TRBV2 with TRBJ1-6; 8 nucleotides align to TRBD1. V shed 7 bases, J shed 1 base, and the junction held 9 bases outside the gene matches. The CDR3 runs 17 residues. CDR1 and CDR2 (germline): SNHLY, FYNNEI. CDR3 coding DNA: TGTGCCAGCACCGGGGCAGGGGGCAGATCCTATAATTCACCCCTCCACTTT. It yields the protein CASTGAGGRSYNSPLHF. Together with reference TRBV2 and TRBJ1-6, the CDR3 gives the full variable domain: EPEVTQTPSHQVTQMGQEVILRCVPISNHLYFYWYRQILGQKVEFLVSFYNNEISEKSEIFDDQFSVERPDGSNFTLKIRSTKLEDSAMYFCASTGAGGRSYNSPLHFGNGTRLTVT.

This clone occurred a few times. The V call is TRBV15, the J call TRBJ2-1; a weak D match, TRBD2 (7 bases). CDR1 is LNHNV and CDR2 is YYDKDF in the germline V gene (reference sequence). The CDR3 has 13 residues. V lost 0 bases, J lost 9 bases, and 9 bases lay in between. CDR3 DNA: TGTGCCACCAGCAGAGATAGGGGGGGTGAGCAGTTCTTC. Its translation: CATSRDRGGEQFF.

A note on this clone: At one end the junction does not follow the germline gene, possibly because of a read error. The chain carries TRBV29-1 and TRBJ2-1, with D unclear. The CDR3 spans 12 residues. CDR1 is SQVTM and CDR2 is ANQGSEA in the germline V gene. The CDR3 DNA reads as TGCAGCGACCGGGCCTCCTGCAATGAGCAGTTCTTC. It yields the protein CSDRASCNEQFF.